Sequencing of this T cell receptor beta chain was carried out in a study of blood T cell repertoires in COVID-19. Source study methods: Researchers report that nucleated cell counts were estimated from reference gene primer amplification. Sequencing was performed with immunoSEQ multiplex PCR; in TCRdb, only in-frame clones are kept and a portion is missing. That table is the source of V, J and clone size, and D and trimming were worked out from the DNA. The data show around 99,000 clones, about four fifths seen once. CDR1 is SGDLS and CDR2 is YYNGEE in the germline V gene. This CDR3 is 15 amino acids long. V shed 3 bases and J 4 bases; nucleotides not matched to a gene: 9.

The sequence was collected from a woman at least 80 years old with active or convalescent COVID-19. The sample taken for sequencing was peripheral blood. V is TRBV9 and J is TRBJ1-1; 7 bases agree with TRBD1. CDR3 region: CASSAEQGRGTEAFF. In nucleotides, the CDR3 is TGTGCCAGCAGCGCCGAACAGGGGCGAGGCACTGAAGCTTTCTTT.